This T cell receptor beta chain was obtained from a study of identical twins. A template switching step contributed a universal primer site, while unique molecular identifiers were present in the cDNA. Each CDR3 protein gets one entry after TCRdb re-called the 5' RACE reads with MiXCR. Altogether around 290,000 distinct CDR3 sequences are present, less than 9.5% being singletons, with the ten largest covering 7% to 8.5%. Broader study findings: Weaker excess twin sharing was seen among beta out-of-frame sequences. Models predicted too little out-of-frame TCR alpha sharing in monozygotic twins. A partial confounding effect on zero-insertion analyses could come from invariant MAIT and iNKT cells.

This clonotype was seen more than once but under ten times. Its antigen remains unknown. The CDR3 sequence is 15 residues long. V gave up 6 bases and J gave up 10 bases; unmatched junction bases: 11. A further study also used this sample, focusing on yellow fever vaccine responses in identical twins.

This rearrangement joins TRBV12-3 or TRBV12-4 to TRBJ2-1, with 11 bases identical to TRBD2. This clonotype was sampled from a woman younger than 35 in good health. What was sequenced was CD8+ T cells sorted from blood. This chain's CDR3 is CASSHGTSGTMEQFF. DNA of the CDR3: TGTGCCAGCAGCCACGGGACTAGCGGTACTATGGAGCAGTTCTTC.